A selection of T cell receptor beta chains follows, all from one sample in a study of cytomegalovirus exposure and HLA in healthy donors. The table came from immunoSEQ multiplex PCR; TCRdb's copy has only in-frame clones and leaves some out. The sample includes some 150,000 clones, about 73% of them seen just once. Sequencing was carried out using PBMCs. The receptors were sampled from a man in his forties or fifties in good health and CMV-seropositive. Each CDR3 is given with its conserved first and last residue. Fields, in order: CDR3 protein, CDR3 DNA, D gene, J gene, V gene, clone size. D genes are given only for firm matches. The listing skips clone size in some rows; elsewhere it reads once, few, many or a size class.

CDR3aa: CASRQELAVYEQYF; CDR3nt: TGTGCCAGCAGACAAGAACTAGCGGTCTACGAGCAGTACTTC; d_gene: TRBD2; j_gene: TRBJ2-7; v_gene: TRBV6-5; abundance: NA
CDR3aa: CSVEVGTGNQPQHF; CDR3nt: TGCAGCGTTGAAGTAGGGACAGGAAATCAGCCCCAGCATTTT; d_gene: TRBD1; j_gene: TRBJ1-5; v_gene: TRBV29-1; abundance: NA
CDR3aa: CASRTGGLTEAFF; CDR3nt: TGTGCCAGCAGGACAGGGGGCTTGACTGAAGCTTTCTTT; d_gene: TRBD1; j_gene: TRBJ1-1; v_gene: TRBV28; abundance: NA
CDR3aa: CASSGGLAADTQYF; CDR3nt: TGTGCCAGCAGTGGGGGACTAGCCGCGGATACGCAGTATTTT; d_gene: TRBD2; j_gene: TRBJ2-3; v_gene: TRBV2; abundance: NA
CDR3aa: CASKSGGVTYEQYF; CDR3nt: TGTGCCAGCAAATCTGGCGGGGTGACCTACGAGCAGTACTTC; d_gene: NA; j_gene: TRBJ2-7; v_gene: TRBV7-8; abundance: NA
CDR3aa: CASSLGDSGAYGYTF; CDR3nt: TGTGCCAGCAGCCTCGGTGACTCGGGTGCCTATGGCTACACCTTC; d_gene: NA; j_gene: TRBJ1-2; v_gene: TRBV7-2; abundance: NA
CDR3aa: CASSYQGALGYTF; CDR3nt: TGTGCCAGCAGTTACCAGGGGGCTCTTGGCTACACCTTC; d_gene: TRBD1; j_gene: TRBJ1-2; v_gene: TRBV6-6; abundance: few
CDR3aa: CASSASGGINQPQHF; CDR3nt: TGTGCCAGCAGTGCCTCGGGGGGCATCAATCAGCCCCAGCATTTT; d_gene: NA; j_gene: TRBJ1-5; v_gene: TRBV2; abundance: NA
CDR3aa: CASSLGAGDGTGELFF; CDR3nt: TGTGCCAGCAGCTTAGGGGCGGGAGATGGCACCGGGGAGCTGTTTTTT; d_gene: TRBD2; j_gene: TRBJ2-2; v_gene: TRBV7-3; abundance: NA
CDR3aa: CASSPGLAQMAHEQFF; CDR3nt: TGCGCCAGCAGCCCGGGACTAGCGCAAATGGCCCATGAGCAGTTCTTC; d_gene: TRBD2; j_gene: TRBJ2-1; v_gene: TRBV5-1; abundance: NA
CDR3aa: CASRAGQDYGYTF; CDR3nt: TGCGCCAGCAGGGCGGGACAGGACTATGGCTACACCTTC; d_gene: TRBD1; j_gene: TRBJ1-2; v_gene: TRBV5-1; abundance: NA
CDR3aa: CASSGGGYSYEQYF; CDR3nt: TGTGCCAGTAGTGGCGGGGGCTACTCCTACGAGCAGTACTTC; d_gene: NA; j_gene: TRBJ2-7; v_gene: TRBV19; abundance: NA
CDR3aa: CASSQLTGGVQPQHF; CDR3nt: TGCGCCAGCAGCCAACTGACAGGGGGCGTTCAGCCCCAGCATTTT; d_gene: TRBD1; j_gene: TRBJ1-5; v_gene: TRBV4-1; abundance: NA
CDR3aa: CASSLQTVNTEAFF; CDR3nt: TGTGCCAGCAGCTTACAGACAGTGAACACTGAAGCTTTCTTT; d_gene: NA; j_gene: TRBJ1-1; v_gene: TRBV7-2; abundance: once
CDR3aa: CASSRDRNSYEQYF; CDR3nt: TGTGCCAGCAGCCGGGACAGGAACTCCTACGAGCAGTACTTC; d_gene: TRBD1; j_gene: TRBJ2-7; v_gene: TRBV27; abundance: few
CDR3aa: CSANYGTEAFF; CDR3nt: TGCAGTGCTAACTACGGCACTGAAGCTTTCTTT; d_gene: NA; j_gene: TRBJ1-1; v_gene: TRBV20-1; abundance: NA
CDR3aa: CASSRSRLSTDTQYF; CDR3nt: TGTGCCAGCAGCCGGAGTAGACTTAGCACAGATACGCAGTATTTT; d_gene: NA; j_gene: TRBJ2-3; v_gene: TRBV27; abundance: NA
CDR3aa: CAWSRSSGANVLTF; CDR3nt: TGTGCCTGGAGTCGGAGCTCTGGGGCCAACGTCCTGACTTTC; d_gene: NA; j_gene: TRBJ2-6; v_gene: TRBV30; abundance: NA
CDR3aa: CASSLDRGRRHTEAFF; CDR3nt: TGTGCCAGTAGTCTTGACAGGGGGCGACGACACACTGAAGCTTTCTTT; d_gene: TRBD1; j_gene: TRBJ1-1; v_gene: TRBV19; abundance: once
CDR3aa: CSSSTRARDRGNEQFF; CDR3nt: TGTTCCAGCAGCACCCGGGCCCGGGACAGGGGAAATGAGCAGTTCTTC; d_gene: TRBD1; j_gene: TRBJ2-1; v_gene: TRBV7-9; abundance: NA
CDR3aa: CASSYFGGSQPQHF; CDR3nt: TGTGCCAGCAGTTACTTTGGGGGCAGTCAGCCCCAGCATTTT; d_gene: NA; j_gene: TRBJ1-5; v_gene: TRBV6-6; abundance: NA
CDR3aa: CASSFGGVAPQHF; CDR3nt: TGTGCCAGCAGTTTTGGGGGGGTGGCGCCCCAGCATTTT; d_gene: NA; j_gene: TRBJ1-5; v_gene: TRBV28; abundance: NA
CDR3aa: CASTKGVGTYEQYF; CDR3nt: TGTGCCAGCACCAAGGGGGTAGGGACCTACGAGCAGTACTTC; d_gene: NA; j_gene: TRBJ2-7; v_gene: TRBV6-5; abundance: NA
CDR3aa: CSSLPTMDRGLEGYTF; CDR3nt: TGTTCCAGTCTTCCAACGATGGACAGGGGATTAGAAGGCTACACCTTC; d_gene: TRBD1; j_gene: TRBJ1-2; v_gene: TRBV7-9; abundance: NA
CDR3aa: CASSQDFAGGAEETQYF; CDR3nt: TGTGCCAGCAGCCAAGATTTCGCAGGGGGCGCGGAAGAGACCCAGTACTTC; d_gene: TRBD1; j_gene: TRBJ2-5; v_gene: TRBV4-2; abundance: NA
CDR3aa: CASRLTNTQYF; CDR3nt: TGTGCCAGCAGATTGACAAATACGCAGTATTTT; d_gene: NA; j_gene: TRBJ2-3; v_gene: TRBV25-1; abundance: NA